The present entry profiles one T cell receptor (beta chain) with its context. The sample belongs to a study of blood T cell repertoires in COVID-19. Across the study: Both acute and convalescent COVID-19 samples were obtained from the United States, Italy and Spain. Sources were T cells, B-cell-depleted T cells, or PBMCs; the material itself was cDNA or gDNA.

Unmatched junction bases numbered 10, after V lost 0 bases and J lost 4 bases. From germline, CDR1 is LGHNT and CDR2 FRNRAP. The CDR3 extends over 17 amino acids. Authors' analysis steps: From reference gene primer amplification, estimates of nucleated cell counts were derived. Measured with immunoSEQ multiplex PCR; TCRdb has only the in-frame clones, and not every one. V, J and clone size were drawn from that table, and D and trimming were deduced from the DNA. Here the sample spans some 260,000 clones, roughly 88% being singletons. The sequencing sample was made of peripheral blood. The rearrangement links TRBV12-5 to TRBJ1-2; 8 positions agree with TRBD1. This TCR came from a woman aged 25 to 39 with acute or convalescent COVID-19. CDR3 sequence: CASGLVGGAGGVYGYTF. The CDR3 bases are TGTGCTAGTGGTTTGGTAGGGGGAGCAGGGGGCGTCTATGGCTACACCTTC.